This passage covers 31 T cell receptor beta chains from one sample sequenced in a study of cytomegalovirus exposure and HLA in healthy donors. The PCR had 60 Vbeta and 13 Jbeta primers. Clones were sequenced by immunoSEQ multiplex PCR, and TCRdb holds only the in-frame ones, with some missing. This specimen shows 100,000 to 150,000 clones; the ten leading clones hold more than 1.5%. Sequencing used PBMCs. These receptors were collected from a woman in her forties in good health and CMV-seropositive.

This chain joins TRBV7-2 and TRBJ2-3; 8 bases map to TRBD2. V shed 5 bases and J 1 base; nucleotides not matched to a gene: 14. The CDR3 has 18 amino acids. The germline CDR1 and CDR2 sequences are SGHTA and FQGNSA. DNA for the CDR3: TGTGCCAGCAGCCCTGGTGGGGTAGCGGGGTATGGCACAGATACGCAGTATTTT. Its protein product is CASSPGGVAGYGTDTQYF. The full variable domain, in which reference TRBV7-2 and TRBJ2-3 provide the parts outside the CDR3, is GAGVSQSPSNKVTEKGKDVELRCDPISGHTALYWYRQSLGQGLEFLIYFQGNSAPDKSGLPSDRFSAERTGGSVSTLTIQRTQQEDSAVYLCASSPGGVAGYGTDTQYFGPGTRLTVL.

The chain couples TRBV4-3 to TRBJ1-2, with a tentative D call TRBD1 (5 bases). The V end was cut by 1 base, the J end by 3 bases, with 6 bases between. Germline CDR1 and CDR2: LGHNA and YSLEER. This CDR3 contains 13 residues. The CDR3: CASSQARDYGYTF. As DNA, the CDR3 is TGCGCCAGCAGCCAAGCCAGGGACTATGGCTACACCTTC.

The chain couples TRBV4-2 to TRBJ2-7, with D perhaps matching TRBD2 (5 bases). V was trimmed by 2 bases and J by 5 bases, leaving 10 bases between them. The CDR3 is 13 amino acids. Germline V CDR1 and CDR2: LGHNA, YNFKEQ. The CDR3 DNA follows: TGTGCCAGCAGCCAAAGAGAGGGCCACGAGCAGTACTTC. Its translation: CASSQREGHEQYF.

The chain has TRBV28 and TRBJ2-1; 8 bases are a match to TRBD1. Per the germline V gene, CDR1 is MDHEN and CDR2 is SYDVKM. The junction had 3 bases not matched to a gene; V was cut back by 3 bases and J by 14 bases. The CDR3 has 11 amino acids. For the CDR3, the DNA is TGTGCCAGCAGTTTGACAGGGGAGGAGTTCTTC. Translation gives CASSLTGEEFF.

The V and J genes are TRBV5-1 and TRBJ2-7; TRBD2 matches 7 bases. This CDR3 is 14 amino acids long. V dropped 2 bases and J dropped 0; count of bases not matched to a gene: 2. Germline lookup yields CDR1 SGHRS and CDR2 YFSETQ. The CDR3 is CASSFLADSYEQYF. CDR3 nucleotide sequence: TGCGCCAGCAGCTTCCTAGCGGACTCCTACGAGCAGTACTTC.

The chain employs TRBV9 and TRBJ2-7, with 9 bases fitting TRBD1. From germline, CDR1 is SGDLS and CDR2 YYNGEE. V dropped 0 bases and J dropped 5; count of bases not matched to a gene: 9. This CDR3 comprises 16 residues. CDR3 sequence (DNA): TGTGCCAGCAGCGTAGAGGCCGGGGACAGGGCCCACGAGCAGTACTTC. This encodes CASSVEAGDRAHEQYF.

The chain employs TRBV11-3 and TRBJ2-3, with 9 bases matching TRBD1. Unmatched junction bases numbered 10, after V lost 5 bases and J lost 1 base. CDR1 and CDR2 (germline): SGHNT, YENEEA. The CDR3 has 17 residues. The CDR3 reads CASSRGPQGAGTDTQYF. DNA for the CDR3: TGTGCCAGCAGCCGCGGACCACAGGGGGCTGGCACAGATACGCAGTATTTT.

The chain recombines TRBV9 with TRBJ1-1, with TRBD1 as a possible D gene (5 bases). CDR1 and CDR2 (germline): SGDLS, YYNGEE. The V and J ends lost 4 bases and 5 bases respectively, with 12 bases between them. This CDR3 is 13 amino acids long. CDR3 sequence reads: CASSLGGGTEAFF. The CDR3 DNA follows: TGTGCCAGCAGCCTAGGCGGGGGAACTGAAGCTTTCTTT.

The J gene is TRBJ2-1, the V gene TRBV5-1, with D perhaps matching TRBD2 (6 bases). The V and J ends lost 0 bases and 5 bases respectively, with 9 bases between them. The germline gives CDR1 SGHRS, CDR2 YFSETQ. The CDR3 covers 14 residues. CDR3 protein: CASSLASVNNEQFF. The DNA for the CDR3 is TGCGCCAGCAGCTTGGCTAGCGTTAACAATGAGCAGTTCTTC. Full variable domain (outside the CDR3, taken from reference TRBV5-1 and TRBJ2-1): KAGVTQTPRYLIKTRGQQVTLSCSPISGHRSVSWYQQTPGQGLQFLFEYFSETQRNKGNFPGRFSGRQFSNSRSEMNVSTLELGDSALYLCASSLASVNNEQFFGPGTRLTVL.

The DNA of the CDR3 is TGTGCCAGCAGTCTAGCGGGAAGGGCCGGGGAGCTGTTTTTT. This translates into CASSLAGRAGELFF. The rearrangement links TRBV11-2 to TRBJ2-2, with 9 nucleotides matching TRBD2. Germline V CDR1 and CDR2: SGHAT, FQNNGV. Germline trimming cut 6 bases from V and 6 bases from J; bases unmatched to any gene: 5. The CDR3 has 14 amino acids.

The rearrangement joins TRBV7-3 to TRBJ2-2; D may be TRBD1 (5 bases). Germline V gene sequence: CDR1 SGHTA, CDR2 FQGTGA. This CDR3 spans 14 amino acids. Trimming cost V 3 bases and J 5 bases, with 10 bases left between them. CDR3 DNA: TGTGCCAGCAGCTTTTGGGGCGGAACCGGGGAGCTGTTTTTT. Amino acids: CASSFWGGTGELFF.

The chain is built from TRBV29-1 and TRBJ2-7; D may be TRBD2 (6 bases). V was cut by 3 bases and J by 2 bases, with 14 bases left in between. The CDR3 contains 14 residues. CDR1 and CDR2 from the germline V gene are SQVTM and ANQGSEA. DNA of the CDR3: TGCAGCGTTGAGCCCGCAGGGACTCCCTACGAGCAGTACTTC. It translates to CSVEPAGTPYEQYF.

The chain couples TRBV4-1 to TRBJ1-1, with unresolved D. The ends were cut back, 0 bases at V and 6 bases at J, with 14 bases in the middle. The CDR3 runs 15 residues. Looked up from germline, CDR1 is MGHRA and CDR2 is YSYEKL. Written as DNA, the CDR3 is TGCGCCAGCAGCCAAGATGGCGGGAGGGTGGCTGAAGCTTTCTTT. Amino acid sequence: CASSQDGGRVAEAFF.

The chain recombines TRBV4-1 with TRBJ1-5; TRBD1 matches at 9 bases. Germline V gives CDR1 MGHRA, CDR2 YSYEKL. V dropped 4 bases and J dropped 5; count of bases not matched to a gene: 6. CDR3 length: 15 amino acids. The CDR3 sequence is CASSPGQGYDQPQHF. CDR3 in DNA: TGCGCCAGCAGCCCGGGACAGGGTTACGATCAGCCCCAGCATTTT.

The CDR3, as DNA: TGCGCCAGCAGCCAAATGAGAAGGCAGGCCGGTAAGTACTTC. Translation gives CASSQMRRQAGKYF. V and J are TRBV4-3 and TRBJ2-7, with no clear D. This CDR3 spans 14 amino acids. The V gene lost 2 bases and the J gene lost 11 bases, with 19 bases spanning the gap. Germline V gene sequence: CDR1 LGHNA, CDR2 YSLEER.

The DNA of the CDR3 is TGTGCCAGCAGACGGACAGGGTTCACCGGGGAGCTGTTTTTT. The encoded protein is CASRRTGFTGELFF. The rearrangement joins TRBV27 to TRBJ2-2, with 8 bases that match TRBD1. Germline V lookup: CDR1 MNHEY, CDR2 SMNVEV (reference sequence). V lost 6 bases and J lost 4; bases outside the gene matches: 4. This CDR3 has 14 amino acids.

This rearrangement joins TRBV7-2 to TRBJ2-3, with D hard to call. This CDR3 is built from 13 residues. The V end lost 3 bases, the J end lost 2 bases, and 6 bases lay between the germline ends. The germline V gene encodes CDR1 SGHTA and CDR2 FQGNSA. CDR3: CASSLGFTDTQYF. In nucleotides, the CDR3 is TGTGCCAGCAGCTTGGGCTTCACAGATACGCAGTATTTT.

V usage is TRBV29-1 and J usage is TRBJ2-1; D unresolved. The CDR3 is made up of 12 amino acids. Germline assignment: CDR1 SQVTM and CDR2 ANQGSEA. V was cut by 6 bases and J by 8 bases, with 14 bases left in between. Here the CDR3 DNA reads TGCAGCGTGGTTACCAGTGTCGATGAGCAGTTCTTC. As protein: CSVVTSVDEQFF.

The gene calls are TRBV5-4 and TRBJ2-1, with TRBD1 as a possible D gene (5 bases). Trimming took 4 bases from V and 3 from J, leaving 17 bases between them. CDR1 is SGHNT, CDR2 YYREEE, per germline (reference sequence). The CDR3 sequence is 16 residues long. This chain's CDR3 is CASSRNRPPNYNEQFF. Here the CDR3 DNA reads TGTGCCAGCAGCCGAAACAGGCCGCCGAACTACAATGAGCAGTTCTTC.

The CDR3 DNA reads as TGTGCCAGCAGCTTTAGACAGGGAGGCAATCAGCCCCAGCATTTT. This gives the protein CASSFRQGGNQPQHF. The gene calls are TRBV5-8 and TRBJ1-5; 7 bases are shared with TRBD1. Germline CDR1 SGHTS, CDR2 YDEGEE. The length of the CDR3 is 15 residues. The V and J ends lost 2 bases and 2 bases, in that order; junction bases with no gene match: 4.

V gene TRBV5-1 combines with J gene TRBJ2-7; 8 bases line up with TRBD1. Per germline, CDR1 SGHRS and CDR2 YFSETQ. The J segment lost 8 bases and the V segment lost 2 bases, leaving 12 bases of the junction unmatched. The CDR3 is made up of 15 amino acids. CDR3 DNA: TGCGCCAGCAGCTTTGGTCCGGGACAGGCACTTCAGCAGTACTTC. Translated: CASSFGPGQALQQYF. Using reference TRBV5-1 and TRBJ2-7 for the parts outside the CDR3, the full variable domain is KAGVTQTPRYLIKTRGQQVTLSCSPISGHRSVSWYQQTPGQGLQFLFEYFSETQRNKGNFPGRFSGRQFSNSRSEMNVSTLELGDSALYLCASSFGPGQALQQYFGPGTRLTVT.

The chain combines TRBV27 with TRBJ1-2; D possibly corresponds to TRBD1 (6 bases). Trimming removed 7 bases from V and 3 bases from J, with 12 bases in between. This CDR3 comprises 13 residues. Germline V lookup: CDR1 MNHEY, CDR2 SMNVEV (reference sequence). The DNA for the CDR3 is TGTGCCAGCACAACCCAGGGGCACTATGGCTACACCTTC. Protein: CASTTQGHYGYTF.

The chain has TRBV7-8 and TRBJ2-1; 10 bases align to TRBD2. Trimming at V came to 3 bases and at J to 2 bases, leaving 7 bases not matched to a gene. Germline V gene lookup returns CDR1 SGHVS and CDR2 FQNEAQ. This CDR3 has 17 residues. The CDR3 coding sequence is TGTGCCAGCAGCTTGGGTGGACTAGCGGTGACCTACAATGAGCAGTTCTTC. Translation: CASSLGGLAVTYNEQFF.

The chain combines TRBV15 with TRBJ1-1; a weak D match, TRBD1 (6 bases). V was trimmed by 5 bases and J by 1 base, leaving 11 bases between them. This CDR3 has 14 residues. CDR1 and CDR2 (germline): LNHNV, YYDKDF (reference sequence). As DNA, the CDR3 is TGTGCCACCAGCGTACTACAGGGGAACACTGAAGCTTTCTTT. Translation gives CATSVLQGNTEAFF.

The CDR3 bases are TGTGCCAGCAGCCCCCGGGGACTAGATGTGGCGTTCTTC. Protein product: CASSPRGLDVAFF. The chain links TRBV13 to TRBJ2-1; TRBD2 aligns across 8 bases. This CDR3 spans 13 amino acids. The trim removed 5 bases at V and 15 bases at J, leaving 12 bases unmatched. Per the germline V gene, CDR1 is PRHDT and CDR2 is FYEKMQ (reference sequence). The variable domain in full, with the rest retrieved from reference TRBV13 and TRBJ2-1, is AAGVIQSPRHLIKEKRETATLKCYPIPRHDTVYWYQQGPGQDPQFLISFYEKMQSDKGSIPDRFSAQQFSDYHSELNMSSLELGDSALYFCASSPRGLDVAFFGPGTRLTVL.

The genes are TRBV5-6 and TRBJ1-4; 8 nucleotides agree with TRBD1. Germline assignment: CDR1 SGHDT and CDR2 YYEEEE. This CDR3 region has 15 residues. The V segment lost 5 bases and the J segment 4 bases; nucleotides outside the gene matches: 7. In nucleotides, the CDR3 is TGTGCCAGCAGGAGTACGGGACAGGATAATGAAAAACTGTTTTTT. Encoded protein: CASRSTGQDNEKLFF. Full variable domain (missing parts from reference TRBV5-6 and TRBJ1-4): DAGVTQSPTHLIKTRGQQVTLRCSPKSGHDTVSWYQQALGQGPQFIFQYYEEEERQRGNFPDRFSGHQFPNYSSELNVNALLLGDSALYLCASRSTGQDNEKLFFGSGTQLSVL.

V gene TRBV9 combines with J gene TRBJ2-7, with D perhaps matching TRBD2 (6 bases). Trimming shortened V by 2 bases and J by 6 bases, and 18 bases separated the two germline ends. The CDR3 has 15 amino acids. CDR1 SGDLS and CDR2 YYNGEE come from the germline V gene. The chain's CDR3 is CASSVGGEGWGEQYF. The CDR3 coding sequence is TGTGCCAGCAGCGTGGGGGGTGAGGGATGGGGCGAGCAGTACTTC.

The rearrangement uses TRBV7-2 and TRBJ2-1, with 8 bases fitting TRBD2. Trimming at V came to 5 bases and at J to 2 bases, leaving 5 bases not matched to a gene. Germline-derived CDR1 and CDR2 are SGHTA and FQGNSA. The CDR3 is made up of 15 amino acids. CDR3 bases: TGTGCCAGCAGCAAGCGGGAGATCACCTACAATGAGCAGTTCTTC. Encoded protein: CASSKREITYNEQFF. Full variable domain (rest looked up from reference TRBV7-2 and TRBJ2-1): GAGVSQSPSNKVTEKGKDVELRCDPISGHTALYWYRQSLGQGLEFLIYFQGNSAPDKSGLPSDRFSAERTGGSVSTLTIQRTQQEDSAVYLCASSKREITYNEQFFGPGTRLTVL.

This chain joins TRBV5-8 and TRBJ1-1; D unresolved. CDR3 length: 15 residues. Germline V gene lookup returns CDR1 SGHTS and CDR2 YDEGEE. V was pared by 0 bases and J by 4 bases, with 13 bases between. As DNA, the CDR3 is TGTGCCAGCAGCTTGGAAGGGAGTGGTAGCACTGAAGCTTTCTTT. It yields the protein CASSLEGSGSTEAFF.

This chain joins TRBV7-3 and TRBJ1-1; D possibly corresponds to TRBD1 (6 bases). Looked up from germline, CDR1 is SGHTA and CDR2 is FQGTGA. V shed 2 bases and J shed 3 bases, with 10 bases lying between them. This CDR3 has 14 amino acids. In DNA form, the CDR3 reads TGTGCCAGCAGCTTAGGGGCAGGGGACACTGAAGCTTTCTTT. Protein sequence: CASSLGAGDTEAFF.

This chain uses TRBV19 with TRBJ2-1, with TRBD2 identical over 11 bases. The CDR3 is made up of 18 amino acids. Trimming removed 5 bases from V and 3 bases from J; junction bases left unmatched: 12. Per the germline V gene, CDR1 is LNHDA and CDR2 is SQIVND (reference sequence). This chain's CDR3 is CASSPLGLAGPFYNEQFF. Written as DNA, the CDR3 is TGTGCCAGTAGTCCTCTCGGACTAGCGGGCCCTTTCTACAATGAGCAGTTCTTC.